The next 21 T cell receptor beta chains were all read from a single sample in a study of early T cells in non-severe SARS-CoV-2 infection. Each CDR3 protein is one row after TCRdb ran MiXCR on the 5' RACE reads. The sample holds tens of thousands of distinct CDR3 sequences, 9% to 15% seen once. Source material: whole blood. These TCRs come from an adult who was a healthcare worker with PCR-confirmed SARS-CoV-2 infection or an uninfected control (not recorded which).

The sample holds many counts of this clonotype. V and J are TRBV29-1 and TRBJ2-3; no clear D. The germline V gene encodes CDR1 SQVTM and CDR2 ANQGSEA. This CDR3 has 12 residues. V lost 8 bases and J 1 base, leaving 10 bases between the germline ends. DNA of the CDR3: TGCAGCTTAAAGATGGGCACAGATACGCAGTATTTT. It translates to CSLKMGTDTQYF.

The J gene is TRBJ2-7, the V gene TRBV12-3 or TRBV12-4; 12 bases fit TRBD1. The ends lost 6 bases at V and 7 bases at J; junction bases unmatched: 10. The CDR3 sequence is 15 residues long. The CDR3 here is CASSPTGTGGREQYF. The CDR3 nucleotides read TGTGCCAGCAGCCCAACCGGGACAGGGGGCAGGGAGCAGTACTTC.

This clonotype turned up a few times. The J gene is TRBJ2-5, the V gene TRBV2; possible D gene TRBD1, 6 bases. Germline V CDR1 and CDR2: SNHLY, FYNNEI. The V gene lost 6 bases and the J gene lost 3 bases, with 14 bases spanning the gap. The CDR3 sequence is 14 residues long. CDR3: CASSTGYGEETQYF. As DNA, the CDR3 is TGTGCCAGCAGCACAGGGTACGGAGAAGAGACCCAGTACTTC.

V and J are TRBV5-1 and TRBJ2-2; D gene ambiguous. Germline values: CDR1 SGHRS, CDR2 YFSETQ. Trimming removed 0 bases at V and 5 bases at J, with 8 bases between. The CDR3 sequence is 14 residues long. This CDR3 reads CASSLEAPTGELFF. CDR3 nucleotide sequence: TGCGCCAGCAGCTTGGAGGCCCCGACCGGGGAGCTGTTTTTT.

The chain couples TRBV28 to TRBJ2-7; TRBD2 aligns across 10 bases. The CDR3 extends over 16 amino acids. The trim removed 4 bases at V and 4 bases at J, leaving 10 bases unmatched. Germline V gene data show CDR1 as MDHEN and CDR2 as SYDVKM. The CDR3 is CASSSSAGGSLYEQYF. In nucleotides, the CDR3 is TGTGCCAGCAGTTCATCAGCGGGAGGGAGTTTGTACGAGCAGTACTTC.

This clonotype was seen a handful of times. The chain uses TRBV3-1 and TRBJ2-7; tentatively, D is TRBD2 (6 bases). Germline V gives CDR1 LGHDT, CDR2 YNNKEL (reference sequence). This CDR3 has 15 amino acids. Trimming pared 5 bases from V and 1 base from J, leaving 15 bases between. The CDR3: CASSFRSSGSYEQYF. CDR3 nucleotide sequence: TGTGCCAGCAGCTTCCGGTCGAGCGGGTCCTACGAGCAGTACTTC.

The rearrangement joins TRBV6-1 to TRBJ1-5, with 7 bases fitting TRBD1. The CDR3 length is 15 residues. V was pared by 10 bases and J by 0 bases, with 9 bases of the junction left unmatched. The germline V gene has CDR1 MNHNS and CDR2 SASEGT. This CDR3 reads CANRSEGASNQPQHF. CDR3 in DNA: TGTGCCAACAGGTCAGAGGGGGCTAGCAATCAGCCCCAGCATTTT.

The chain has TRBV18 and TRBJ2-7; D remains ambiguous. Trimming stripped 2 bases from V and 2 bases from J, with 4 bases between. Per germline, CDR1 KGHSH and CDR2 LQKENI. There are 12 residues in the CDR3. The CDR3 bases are TGTGCCAGCTCACCAGCGGCCTACGAGCAGTACTTC. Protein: CASSPAAYEQYF.

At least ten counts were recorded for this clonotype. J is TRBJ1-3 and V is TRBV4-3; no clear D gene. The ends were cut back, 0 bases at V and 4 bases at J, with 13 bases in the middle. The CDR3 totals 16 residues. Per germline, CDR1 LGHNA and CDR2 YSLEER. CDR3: CASSQDRDRVGNTIYF. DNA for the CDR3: TGCGCCAGCAGCCAAGATCGTGACCGTGTAGGAAACACCATATATTTT.

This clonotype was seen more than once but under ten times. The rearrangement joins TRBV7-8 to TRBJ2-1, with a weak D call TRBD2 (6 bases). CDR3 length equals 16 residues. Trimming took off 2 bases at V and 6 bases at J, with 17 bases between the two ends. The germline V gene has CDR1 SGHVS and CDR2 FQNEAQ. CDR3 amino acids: CASSLPRLGRRNEQFF. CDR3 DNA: TGTGCCAGCAGCTTACCTAGACTAGGTCGACGCAATGAGCAGTTCTTC.

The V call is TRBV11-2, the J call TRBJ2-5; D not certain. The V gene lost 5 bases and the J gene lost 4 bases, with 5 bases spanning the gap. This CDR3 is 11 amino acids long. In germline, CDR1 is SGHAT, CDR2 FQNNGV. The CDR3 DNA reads TGTGCCAGCAGCGTTACAGAGACCCAGTACTTC. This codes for CASSVTETQYF.

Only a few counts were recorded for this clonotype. CDR3 residues: CAISESFTGGGGTNEQFF. For the CDR3, the DNA is TGTGCCATCAGTGAGTCTTTCACAGGGGGAGGAGGTACCAATGAGCAGTTCTTC. J is TRBJ2-1 and V is TRBV10-3; the match to TRBD1 covers 8 bases. CDR3 size: 18 residues. V trimming: 0 bases; J trimming: 6 bases; junction bases outside the gene matches: 13. Germline assignment: CDR1 ENHRY and CDR2 SYGVKD.

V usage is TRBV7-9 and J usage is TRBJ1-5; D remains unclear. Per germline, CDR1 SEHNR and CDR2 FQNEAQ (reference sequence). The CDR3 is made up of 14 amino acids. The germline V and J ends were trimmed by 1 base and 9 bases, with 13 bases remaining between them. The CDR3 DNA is TGTGCCAGCAGCTTAGGGGTCTCAGCGGCGCCCCAGCATTTT. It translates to CASSLGVSAAPQHF.

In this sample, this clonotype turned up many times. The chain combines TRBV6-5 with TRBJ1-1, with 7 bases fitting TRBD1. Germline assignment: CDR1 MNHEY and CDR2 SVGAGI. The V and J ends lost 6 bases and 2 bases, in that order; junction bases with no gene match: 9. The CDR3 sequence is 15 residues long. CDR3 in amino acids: CASSPQGQHNTEAFF. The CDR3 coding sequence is TGTGCCAGCAGCCCTCAGGGACAGCATAACACTGAAGCTTTCTTT.

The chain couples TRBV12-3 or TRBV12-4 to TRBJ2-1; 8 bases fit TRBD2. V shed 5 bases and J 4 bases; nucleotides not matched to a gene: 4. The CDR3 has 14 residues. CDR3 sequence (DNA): TGTGCCAGCAGTCCTCTAGCGGGTTACAATGAGCAGTTCTTC. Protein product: CASSPLAGYNEQFF.

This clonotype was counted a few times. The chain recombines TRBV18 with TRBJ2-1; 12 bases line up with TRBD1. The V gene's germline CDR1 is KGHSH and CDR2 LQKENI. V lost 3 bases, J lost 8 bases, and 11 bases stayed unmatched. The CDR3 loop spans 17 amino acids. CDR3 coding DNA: TGTGCCAGCTCACCCAAACTCGGGACAGGGGGCGGGGATGAGCAGTTCTTC. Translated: CASSPKLGTGGGDEQFF.

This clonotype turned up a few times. Here the CDR3 DNA reads TGTGCCAGCAGTTTCCTTACTAGCACAGATACGCAGTATTTT. As protein: CASSFLTSTDTQYF. The chain is built from TRBV5-4 and TRBJ2-3; the D is unclear. CDR3 size: 14 residues. The germline V gene encodes CDR1 SGHNT and CDR2 YYREEE (reference sequence). V lost 5 bases and J lost 0, with 10 bases in between.

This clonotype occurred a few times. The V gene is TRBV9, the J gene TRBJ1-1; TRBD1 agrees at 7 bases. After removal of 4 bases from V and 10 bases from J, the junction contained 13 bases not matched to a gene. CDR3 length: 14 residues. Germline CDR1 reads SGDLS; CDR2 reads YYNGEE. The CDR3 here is CASSPHMLGTVAFF. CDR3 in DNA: TGTGCCAGCAGCCCTCACATGCTAGGGACAGTAGCTTTCTTT.

DNA of the CDR3: TGTGCCAGCGCTACCCTCTGGAGCGGGAGCGGGTCCTACGAGCAGTACTTC. Amino acid sequence: CASATLWSGSGSYEQYF. The genes are TRBV6-2 or TRBV6-3 and TRBJ2-7, with 8 bases fitting TRBD2. The CDR3 runs to 17 residues. V shed 8 bases and J 1 base; nucleotides not matched to a gene: 16. Per the germline V gene, CDR1 is MNHEY and CDR2 is SVGEGT.

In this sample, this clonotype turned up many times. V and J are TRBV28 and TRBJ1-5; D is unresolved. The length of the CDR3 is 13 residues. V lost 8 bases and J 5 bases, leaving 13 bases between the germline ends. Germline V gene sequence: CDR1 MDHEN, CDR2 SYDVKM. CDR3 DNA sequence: TGTGCCAGCCGACAAGTGGGCTATCAGCCCCAGCATTTT. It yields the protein CASRQVGYQPQHF.

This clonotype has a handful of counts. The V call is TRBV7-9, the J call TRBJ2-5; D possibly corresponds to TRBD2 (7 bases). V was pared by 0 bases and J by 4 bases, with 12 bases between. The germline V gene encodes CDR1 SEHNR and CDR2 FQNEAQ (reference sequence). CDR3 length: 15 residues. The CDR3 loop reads CASSLARGPVETQYF. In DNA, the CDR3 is TGTGCCAGCAGCTTAGCGCGGGGGCCGGTAGAGACCCAGTACTTC.